This TCR beta chain was profiled in a study of shared clonotypes between healthy human individuals. Study-wide background: The cohort comprised a couple of women and a few men. Their ages spanned 18 to 49 years. CD4 naive and CD4 memory each took three plates per donor, while CD8 naive took two and CD8 memory one.

Trimming took off 2 bases at V and 2 bases at J, with 6 bases between the two ends. The germline CDR1 and CDR2 sequences are SQVTM and ANQGSEA. This CDR3 spans 13 amino acids. CD45RO-negative CD8 cells positively selected for CCR7 made up the naive population, which excluded terminally differentiated effector memory CD45RA+ cells. The assay was carried out at the deep level. Clones were read by immunoSEQ multiplex PCR, and TCRdb kept only the in-frame ones, dropping some. The repertoire holds more than 600,000 clones, with about 91% as singletons. The receptor comes from a man aged 25-45 years in good health. This chain joins TRBV29-1 and TRBJ2-2, with D uncertain. Sequenced material: naive CD8+ T cells sorted from blood. The CDR3 sequence: CSVETLNTGELFF. CDR3 bases: TGCAGCGTTGAAACTCTAAACACCGGGGAGCTGTTTTTT.